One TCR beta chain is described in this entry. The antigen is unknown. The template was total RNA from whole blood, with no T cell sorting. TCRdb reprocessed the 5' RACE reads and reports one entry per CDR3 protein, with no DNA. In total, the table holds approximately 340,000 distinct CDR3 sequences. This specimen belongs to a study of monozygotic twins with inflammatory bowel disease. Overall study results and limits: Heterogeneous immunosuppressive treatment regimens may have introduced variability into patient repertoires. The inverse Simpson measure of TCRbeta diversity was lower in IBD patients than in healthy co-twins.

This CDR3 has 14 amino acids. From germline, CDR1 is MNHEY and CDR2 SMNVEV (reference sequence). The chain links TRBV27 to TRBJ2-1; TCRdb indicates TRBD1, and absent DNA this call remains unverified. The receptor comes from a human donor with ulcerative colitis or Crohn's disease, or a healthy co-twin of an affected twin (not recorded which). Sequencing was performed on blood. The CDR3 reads CASRPRAAYNEQFF.